This T cell receptor beta chain was obtained from a study of tumor and adjacent non-tumor tissue in lung cancer. Overall study findings and caveats: Tumor repertoires had a smaller top 100 clone share than normal lung.

The CDR3 length is 13 residues. Trimming left V 5 bases short and J 1 base short, with 11 bases between. Germline V gene lookup returns CDR1 DFQATT and CDR2 SNEGSKA (reference sequence). The library came from three nested PCR rounds adapted from ARM-PCR protocols. Via MiXCR, TCRdb re-called the multiplex PCR reads, giving one row per CDR3 protein. The data hold roughly 150,000 distinct CDR3 sequences, with approximately 66% observed a single time. This sample's RNA came from whole unsorted tissue. This clonotype appeared once. Antigen unknown. The missing conserved phenylalanine or tryptophan at the end of this CDR3 makes a read error likely.

This receptor was obtained from a man between 60 and 70 years old with small cell lung cancer. Sequences were obtained from lung tumor tissue. This chain joins TRBV20-1 and TRBJ2-5; no firm D call. The CDR3 loop is CSALAIFQETQYL. CDR3 nucleotides: TGCAGTGCTTTAGCAATCTTCCAAGAGACCCAGTACTTA.